This record looks at one T cell receptor (beta chain) sequence and its context. V lost 0 bases, J lost 4 bases, and 14 bases lay in between. The CDR3 has 16 amino acids. Germline V gives CDR1 SGDLS, CDR2 YYNGEE. This sample was taken from a study of blood T cell repertoires in COVID-19. Libraries were prepared by immunoSEQ multiplex PCR; TCRdb keeps only in-frame clonotypes and omits some of them. The sample has some 50,000 clones, about nine tenths seen once. The sequence was obtained from a man in his forties with acute or convalescent COVID-19. The sequenced sample was peripheral blood. J is TRBJ2-1 and V is TRBV9, with D maybe TRBD2 (5 bases). CDR3 in amino acids: CASSVERRSGYNEQFF. For the CDR3, the DNA is TGTGCCAGCAGCGTAGAGAGGCGGAGCGGTTACAATGAGCAGTTCTTC.